This T cell receptor (beta chain) was recovered during a study of tumor-infiltrating lymphocytes in localized non-small cell lung cancer. At the level of the study: Several tumor histologies, both smoking statuses, and some post-neoadjuvant chemotherapy samples were included. Overall study findings and caveats: Different pieces of the same tissue went to different assays, confounding technical variation with intratumor heterogeneity. T-cell fraction did not differ between immunotypes IM1 and IM2.

V was trimmed by 2 bases and J by 6 bases, leaving 12 bases between them. Germline CDR1 reads MNHNS; CDR2 reads SASEGT. The CDR3 sequence is 14 residues long. This clone was picked up a small number of times. Its antigen is undetermined. Data came from immunoSEQ multiplex PCR; TCRdb stores just in-frame clones and leaves some out. The sample records around 25,000 clones, around 64% being singletons. The chain employs TRBV6-1 and TRBJ2-3; D is tentatively TRBD1 or TRBD2 (5 bases each). The receptor was isolated from a human donor with non-small cell lung cancer. Sequencing used lung tumor tissue. In DNA, the CDR3 is TGTGCCAGCAGTGAACAAGTGGGGACCGATACGCAGTATTTT. Translated, it gives CASSEQVGTDTQYF.